Reported below is one T cell receptor (beta chain). This record comes from a study of T-cell reconstitution after alpha-beta-depleted transplantation in children. Construction of the TCRbeta library involved unique molecular identifiers. TCRdb used MiXCR to reprocess the PCR reads, holding one entry per CDR3 protein. The sample yields about 610,000 distinct CDR3 sequences, about 11% seen once. Germline V lookup: CDR1 SEHNR, CDR2 FQNEAQ (reference sequence). The CDR3 consists of 14 residues. The V segment lost 5 bases and the J segment 3 bases; nucleotides outside the gene matches: 4. The rearrangement links TRBV7-9 to TRBJ2-1; TRBD2 matches at 7 bases. Sequencing was performed on PBMCs from the stem cell graft donor, taken from the stem cell graft. The clonotype was recovered from a human donor who donated a stem cell graft to a child with acute myeloid leukemia. The CDR3 sequence is CASSRLALYNEQFF. For the CDR3, the DNA is TGTGCCAGCAGCAGACTAGCCCTCTACAATGAGCAGTTCTTC.